This T cell receptor (beta chain) was captured by sequencing in a study of siplizumab effects on memory and regulatory T cells. Produced via immunoSEQ multiplex PCR; TCRdb's table is partial and in-frame only. Of tens of thousands of clones in the sample, around 89% were seen once. Germline CDR1 is SQVTM and CDR2 is ANQGSEA. V lost 2 bases to trimming and J lost 11 bases, with 12 bases between them. This CDR3 region has 11 residues. The chain uses TRBV29-1 and TRBJ1-1; D remains ambiguous. This clonotype originated in a human donor in good health. The sequenced sample consisted of naive CD4+ T cells sorted from blood. The chain's CDR3 is CSVEMYDEAFF. The CDR3 DNA reads as TGCAGCGTTGAAATGTATGACGAGGCTTTCTTT.